The text below deals with one TCR beta chain. Its antigen remains unidentified. Between the trimmed V and J ends, which lost 0 bases and 3 bases, there was a span of 9 bases. The CDR3 is made up of 15 amino acids. Germline loops: CDR1 SGHVS, CDR2 FQNEAQ. Assay: immunoSEQ multiplex PCR; the TCRdb copy retains only in-frame clones and omits some. The sample consists of 95,000 to 150,000 clones, about 93% of them appearing once. These data come from a study of T cell responses to AZD1222 COVID-19 vaccine. Findings and limits, study-wide: Increased Spike-specific TCR breadth and depth were observed after two AZD1222 doses.

The material was peripheral blood, obtained 28 days after the second AZD1222 dose. The receptor was isolated from an adult who received the AZD1222 COVID-19 vaccine. V and J are TRBV7-8 and TRBJ1-5, with D perhaps TRBD1 (5 bases). CDR3 nucleotides: TGTGCCAGCAGCTTAGCTAGGGGAGTCAATCAGCCCCAGCATTTT. Its protein is CASSLARGVNQPQHF.